The present TCR beta chain was sequenced within a study of OX40 agonist ivuxolimab in advanced cancers. The table came from immunoSEQ multiplex PCR; TCRdb's copy has only in-frame clones and leaves some out. The sample holds about 92,000 clones, about 91% seen once. This CDR3 has 14 amino acids. In germline, CDR1 is LNHDA, CDR2 SQIVND (reference sequence). Trimming shortened V by 5 bases and J by 5 bases, and 15 bases separated the two germline ends. The chain combines TRBV19 with TRBJ2-5; perhaps TRBD1 as D (6 bases). Sequencing was performed on CD4+ or CD8+ T cells sorted from blood, taken in a trial of the OX40 agonist ivuxolimab. The TCR sequence derives from an adult with an advanced solid tumor such as melanoma, head and neck, liver or kidney cancer. CDR3 DNA sequence: TGTGCCAGTAGTCCAAACAGGGTCGCCGAGACCCAGTACTTC. It specifies CASSPNRVAETQYF.